This T cell receptor beta chain was captured in a study of shared clonotypes between healthy human individuals. The study's findings and limits: Enrolling few donors narrowed the genetic and exposure-history diversity that was represented.

This CDR3 is built from 15 residues. V shed 2 bases and J 1 base; nucleotides not matched to a gene: 5. Germline lookup yields CDR1 SGHRS and CDR2 YFSETQ. Profiling relied on immunoSEQ multiplex PCR, and the TCRdb table lists in-frame clones only, not all of them. The repertoire has about 1.1 million clones, about 72% of them found once; the top ten carry approximately 0.9%. As regards this clone: Its antigen is not known.

The source of this sequence is a man between 18 and 35 years old in good health. Some clones in this sample may be carry-over from other donors' samples. The chain combines TRBV5-1 with TRBJ1-1, with 7 nucleotides matching TRBD1. What was sequenced was memory CD4+ T cells from PBMCs. Subset indicated: CD45RA-negative fraction. The CDR3 DNA is TGCGCCAGCAGCTTTGGGCCAGGGGGGAACACTGAAGCTTTCTTT. It translates to CASSFGPGGNTEAFF.